This TCR beta chain was sequenced during a study of blood T cell repertoires in COVID-19. Germline V lookup: CDR1 SGHRS, CDR2 YFSETQ. Trimming at V came to 3 bases and at J to 4 bases, leaving 5 bases not matched to a gene. This CDR3 is built from 14 residues. Across 20 to 25 US areas, participants ranged in age from about 18 to 100 years. Authors' methods: Reference gene primer amplification yielded estimated nucleated cell counts. Sequencing was performed with immunoSEQ multiplex PCR; in TCRdb, only in-frame clones are kept and a portion is missing. D and trimming were read from the DNA, whereas the V and J calls and clone size are those reported in that table. The table lists approximately 220,000 clones, about 88% of them singletons, with about 4.5% in the top ten.

The chain joins TRBV5-1 to TRBJ2-5, with TRBD1 matching 8 bases. Material for sequencing was PBMCs or T cells enriched from blood (not recorded which). The TCR comes from a woman in her twenties or thirties who had been exposed to COVID-19. The CDR3 here is CASSSQGAVETQYF. The CDR3 bases are TGCGCCAGCAGCTCGCAGGGGGCCGTAGAGACCCAGTACTTC.